A selection of T cell receptor beta chains follows, all from one sample in a study of T cells in Graves' hyperthyroidism and ophthalmopathy. One entry per CDR3 protein, called by TCRdb with MiXCR from the multiplex PCR reads. Of approximately 410,000 distinct CDR3 sequences in the sample, about 14% are singletons; the top ten hold less than 15%. The sequenced sample was blood. Every receptor here comes from a man aged 18-30 years with Graves' ophthalmopathy. Each CDR3 is given with its conserved first and last residue. D genes are given only for firm matches. Size is stated for part of the rows, as once, few or many counts, or as a class when the clone is expanded.

v_call	d_call	j_call	cdr3_length	clone_size	cdr3_nt	cdr3_aa
TRBV11-3	TRBD2	TRBJ2-1	13	many	TGTGCCAGCAGCACCGGGACTAGCAATGAGCAGTTCTTC	CASSTGTSNEQFF
TRBV20-1	TRBD1	TRBJ2-7	14	many	TGCAGTGCTAGGCCGGGACAGGGGACCTACGAGCAGTACTTC	CSARPGQGTYEQYF
TRBV29-1	TRBD1	TRBJ2-7	14	.	TGCAGCGTTGCTGGGACAGGGGGCATGGACGAGCAGTACTTC	CSVAGTGGMDEQYF
TRBV28	.	TRBJ1-1	14	.	TGTGCCAGCACGATGTCCCAGGGGAACACTGAAGCTTTCTTT	CASTMSQGNTEAFF
TRBV20-1	.	TRBJ1-2	16	many	TGCAGTGCTAGAGACAGGGATCTCCCAAGTACCCGCGGCTACACCTTC	CSARDRDLPSTRGYTF
TRBV13	TRBD2	TRBJ2-2	15	.	TGTGCCAGCGGCGATAGCGGGGCAAGTACCGGGGAGCTGTTTTTT	CASGDSGASTGELFF
TRBV12-3/TRBV12-4	TRBD2	TRBJ2-7	15	many	TGTGCCAGCAGAATCGGACTAGCGGGAGTTAACGAGCAGTACTTC	CASRIGLAGVNEQYF
TRBV3-1	.	TRBJ1-1	14	many	TGTGCCAGCAGCCGAAGGGCCAGAAACACTGAAGCTTTCTTT	CASSRRARNTEAFF
TRBV11-3	.	TRBJ1-2	12	many	TGTGCCAGCAGCTTACACGGTTATGGCTACACCTTC	CASSLHGYGYTF
TRBV20-1	TRBD1	TRBJ1-1	17	.	TGCAGTGCTATAAAGGGTTGGGACAGGATCATGAACACTGAAGCTTTCTTT	CSAIKGWDRIMNTEAFF
TRBV9	TRBD1	TRBJ1-2	13	.	TGTGCCAGCAGACCACAGGGGAACAACGGCTACACCTTC	CASRPQGNNGYTF
TRBV7-9	TRBD1	TRBJ1-2	16	.	TGTGCCAGCAGCCCACTACGAGGGGGCAACAACTATGGCTACACCTTC	CASSPLRGGNNYGYTF
TRBV9	.	TRBJ2-7	15	few	TGTGCCAGCAGCGTAGGACAAATGAGCTCCTACGAGCAGTACTTC	CASSVGQMSSYEQYF
TRBV6-5	TRBD1	TRBJ1-1	14	many	TGTGCCAGCAGTTACGGACAGGGTCACACTGAAGCTTTCTTT	CASSYGQGHTEAFF
TRBV6-1	.	TRBJ2-1	13	few	TGTGCCAGCATGGGACAAACGCGAAATGAGCAGTTCTTC	CASMGQTRNEQFF
TRBV20-1	TRBD1	TRBJ1-2	13	many	TGCAGTGCTAGCGACAGGGTGAAGGGTGGCTACACCTTC	CSASDRVKGGYTF
TRBV20-1	.	TRBJ2-7	14	.	TGCAGTGCGACATCAAGTGGGAATACCTACGAGCAGTACTTC	CSATSSGNTYEQYF
TRBV18	.	TRBJ2-3	12	.	TGTGCCAGCTCGCGCGGCGCAGATACGCAGTATTTT	CASSRGADTQYF
TRBV11-2	.	TRBJ2-7	17	few	TGTGCCAGCAGCCAAGATAACCGTGGGGGAAGCTCCTACGAGCAGTACTTC	CASSQDNRGGSSYEQYF
TRBV6-1	.	TRBJ2-5	13	many	TGTGCCAGCAGTGAACATTCCCAGGGGACCCAGTACTTC	CASSEHSQGTQYF
TRBV6-1	TRBD2	TRBJ2-3	15	.	TGTGCCAGCAAATCTAACGGGGACTACACAGATACGCAGTATTTT	CASKSNGDYTDTQYF
TRBV7-9	TRBD2	TRBJ2-1	15	.	TGTGCCAGCGGCTTGGGTAGCGGGGGGTACAATGAGCAGTTCTTC	CASGLGSGGYNEQFF